Sequencing of this TCR beta chain was carried out in a study of blood T cells in healthy people across ages. Notes on this clonotype: This sequence may be a read error, since a much larger clone differs from it by one base.

Germline CDR1 is SGDLS and CDR2 is YYNGEE. The CDR3 is 14 amino acids. Primers used in a second PCR of roughly 7 to 11 cycles were a sample-barcoded 5' primer and a J-beta primer mix. The template-switch adaptor, which had 12 random nucleotides, put a tag on each cDNA molecule. TCRdb itself ran the 5' RACE reads through MiXCR, one entry per CDR3 protein. The repertoire consists of hundreds of thousands of distinct CDR3 sequences, with roughly 41% occurring once and the leading ten covering around 20%. The specimen was blood. This sequence joins TRBV9 and TRBJ2-1; 7 bases agree with TRBD2. The closer fit of TRBJ2-7 to the DNA end suggests the J call may be wrong. This sequence originates from a woman aged 55 to 70 in good health. DNA of the CDR3: TGTGCCAGCAGCGTTGCGGGGGAGATAGGGGAGCAGTACTTC. Amino acid sequence: CASSVAGEIGEQYF.